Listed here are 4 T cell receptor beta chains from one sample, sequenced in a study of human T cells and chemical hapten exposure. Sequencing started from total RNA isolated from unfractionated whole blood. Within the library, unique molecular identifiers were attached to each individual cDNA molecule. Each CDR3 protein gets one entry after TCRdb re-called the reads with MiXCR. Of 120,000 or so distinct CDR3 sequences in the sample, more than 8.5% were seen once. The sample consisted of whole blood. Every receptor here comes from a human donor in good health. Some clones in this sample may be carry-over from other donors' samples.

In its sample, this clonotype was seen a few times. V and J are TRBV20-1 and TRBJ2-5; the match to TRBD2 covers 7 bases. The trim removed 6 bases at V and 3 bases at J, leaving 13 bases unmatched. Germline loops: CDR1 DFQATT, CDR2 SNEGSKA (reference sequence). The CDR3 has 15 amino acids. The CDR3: CSAQRATSVKETQYF. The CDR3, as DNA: TGCAGTGCCCAAAGGGCTACTAGCGTAAAAGAGACCCAGTACTTC.

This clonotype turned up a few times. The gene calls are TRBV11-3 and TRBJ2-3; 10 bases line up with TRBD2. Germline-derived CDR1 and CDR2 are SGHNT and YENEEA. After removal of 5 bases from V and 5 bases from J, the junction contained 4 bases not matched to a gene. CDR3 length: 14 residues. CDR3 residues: CASSRTSGLDTQYF. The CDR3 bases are TGTGCCAGCAGCCGGACTAGCGGATTAGATACGCAGTATTTT.

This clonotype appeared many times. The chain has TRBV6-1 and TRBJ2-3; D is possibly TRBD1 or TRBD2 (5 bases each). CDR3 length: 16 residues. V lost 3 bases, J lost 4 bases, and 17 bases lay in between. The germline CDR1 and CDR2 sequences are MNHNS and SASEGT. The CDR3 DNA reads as TGTGCCAGCAGTGAGATGGGAGAGTGGGGCTCAGATACGCAGTATTTT. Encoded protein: CASSEMGEWGSDTQYF.

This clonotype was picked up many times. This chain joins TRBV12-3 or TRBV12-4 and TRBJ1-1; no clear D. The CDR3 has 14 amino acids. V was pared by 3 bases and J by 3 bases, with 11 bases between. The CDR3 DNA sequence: TGTGCCAGCAGTTTGCTGACATCCTACACTGAAGCTTTCTTT. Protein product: CASSLLTSYTEAFF.